This T cell receptor (beta chain) derives from a study of blood T cell repertoires in COVID-19. Symptom resolution, clearance, or two negative PCRs marked the recovered donors of Cohort 3. The protocol was immunoSEQ multiplex PCR, while the TCRdb copy is restricted to in-frame clones and leaves out a portion. This table has hundreds of thousands of clones, 80% to 90% appearing once. V was pared by 7 bases and J by 6 bases, with 10 bases of the junction left unmatched. Germline CDR1 reads SNHLY; CDR2 reads FYNNEI. The CDR3 runs 14 residues. The chain joins TRBV2 to TRBJ2-7; 9 bases line up with TRBD1. Material: PBMCs or T cells enriched from blood (not recorded which). This receptor was taken from a young man who had recovered from COVID-19. CDR3 nucleotides: TGTGCCAGCACAAAGGACAGGGGAGAGCTCGAGCAGTACTTC. Protein: CASTKDRGELEQYF.